Listed here are 17 T cell receptor beta chains from one sample, sequenced in a study of T cells in Graves' hyperthyroidism and ophthalmopathy. Researchers took RNA transcripts and amplified the TCR beta CDR3 regions from them. The TCR CDR3 first-round RT-PCR relied on the HTBI primer set. TCRdb reanalysed the multiplex PCR reads using MiXCR and keeps one entry per CDR3 protein. The table lists 390,000 or so distinct CDR3 sequences, about 15% of them singletons. The sequencing input was blood. These TCRs come from a man aged 18 to 29 with Graves' ophthalmopathy.

This clonotype has ten or more counts. This chain uses TRBV12-3 or TRBV12-4 with TRBJ1-2; possible D gene TRBD1, 5 bases. This CDR3 is built from 13 residues. Trimming shortened V by 3 bases and J by 4 bases, and 9 bases separated the two germline ends. The CDR3 is CASSLARVYGYTF. As DNA, the CDR3 is TGTGCCAGCAGTTTGGCCAGGGTCTATGGCTACACCTTC.

This clonotype was found many times. The chain joins TRBV29-1 to TRBJ2-3; the D is unclear. Germline CDR1 SQVTM, CDR2 ANQGSEA. The CDR3 is 14 residues long. With 5 bases removed from V and 2 bases from J, the gap between germline ends came to 14 bases. For the CDR3, the DNA is TGCAGCGTTCTTGCCTGGTCGGCCACAGATACGCAGTATTTT. Amino acids: CSVLAWSATDTQYF.

This clonotype has ten or more counts. The chain uses TRBV7-9 and TRBJ1-2; D gene uncertain. This CDR3 comprises 15 residues. CDR1 is SEHNR and CDR2 is FQNEAQ in the germline V gene (reference sequence). With 0 bases removed from V and 4 bases from J, the gap between germline ends came to 12 bases. The CDR3 loop reads CASSLARGISYGYTF. In DNA, the CDR3 is TGTGCCAGCAGCTTAGCTCGCGGGATAAGCTATGGCTACACCTTC.

This clonotype has a count of ten or more. The V call is TRBV24-1, the J call TRBJ2-1, with D tentatively TRBD1 (6 bases). The CDR3 extends over 15 amino acids. Germline values: CDR1 KGHDR, CDR2 SFDVKD. Trimming cost V 4 bases and J 6 bases, with 15 bases left between them. The CDR3 region is CATSEELTGSNEQFF. The CDR3 DNA follows: TGTGCCACCAGTGAGGAACTTACAGGGTCCAATGAGCAGTTCTTC.

The chain is built from TRBV2 and TRBJ2-3, with TRBD2 matching over 14 bases. Trimming took 6 bases from V and 7 from J; bases not matched to a gene: 15. This CDR3 is built from 18 residues. Germline V lookup: CDR1 SNHLY, CDR2 FYNNEI. The CDR3 DNA is TGTGCCAGCAGGGATTATTACCGGACTAGCGGGGGGTCATATACGCAGTATTTT. Protein product: CASRDYYRTSGGSYTQYF.

This clonotype was found many times. J is TRBJ2-5 and V is TRBV7-2, with D possibly being TRBD1 (6 bases). Trimming took off 5 bases at V and 2 bases at J, with 15 bases between the two ends. Germline CDR1 and CDR2: SGHTA and FQGNSA. The CDR3 runs 15 residues. The chain's CDR3 is CASSLLTGEQETQYF. The CDR3 bases are TGTGCCAGCAGCCTCCTGACAGGAGAGCAAGAGACCCAGTACTTC.

This clonotype showed up many times. CDR3 bases: TGCGCCAGCAGCTCCTGGGCCAGTGAAACCCAGTACTTC. It yields the protein CASSSWASETQYF. This chain joins TRBV5-1 and TRBJ2-5; D not resolved. The CDR3 contains 13 residues. Trimming stripped 3 bases from V and 8 bases from J, with 14 bases between. Germline V lookup: CDR1 SGHRS, CDR2 YFSETQ.

The chain has TRBV19 and TRBJ2-5, with D tentatively TRBD1 or TRBD2 (5 bases each). The CDR3 is 15 residues long. Trimming pared 2 bases from V and 1 base from J, leaving 11 bases between. Germline values: CDR1 LNHDA, CDR2 SQIVND (reference sequence). The CDR3 coding sequence is TGTGCCAGTAGTATAAGGGACCGACGCCAAGAGACCCAGTACTTC. It specifies CASSIRDRRQETQYF.

This clonotype was counted ten times or more. The chain has TRBV6-1 and TRBJ2-5; 7 positions agree with TRBD1. With 5 bases clipped from V and 2 bases from J, the junction kept 8 bases outside the gene matches. This CDR3 has 15 amino acids. In germline, CDR1 is MNHNS, CDR2 SASEGT. As DNA, the CDR3 is TGTGCCAGCAGTTACGGGTCAGGGGGACAAGAGACCCAGTACTTC. Its protein is CASSYGSGGQETQYF.

Ten or more counts support this clonotype. J is TRBJ2-2 and V is TRBV7-3; D is perhaps TRBD2 (6 bases). CDR1 is SGHTA and CDR2 is FQGTGA in the germline V gene. CDR3 length: 14 amino acids. The germline V and J ends were trimmed by 1 base and 3 bases, with 6 bases remaining between them. For the CDR3, the DNA is TGTGCCAGCAGCTTAATAGCGGACACCGGGGAGCTGTTTTTT. It is translated as CASSLIADTGELFF.

The V call is TRBV30, the J call TRBJ2-3, with 12 positions matching TRBD2. CDR1 GTSNPN and CDR2 SVGIG come from the germline V gene (reference sequence). Germline trimming cut 1 base from V and 4 bases from J; bases unmatched to any gene: 0. There are 14 residues in the CDR3. The CDR3 sequence: CAWSGLAGADTQYF. The CDR3 region has the DNA TGTGCCTGGAGTGGACTAGCGGGAGCAGATACGCAGTATTTT.

The genes are TRBV5-1 and TRBJ2-2; no firm D call. The germline CDR1 and CDR2 sequences are SGHRS and YFSETQ. V was trimmed by 0 bases and J by 6 bases, leaving 15 bases between them. The CDR3 covers 16 residues. This CDR3 is CASSLVLGSLAGELFF. The CDR3 DNA follows: TGCGCCAGCAGCTTGGTCCTAGGTAGTCTCGCCGGGGAGCTGTTTTTT.

On this clonotype itself: A read error may explain this, as a much larger clone is one base away. The chain uses TRBV5-1 and TRBJ2-7; TRBD1 matches 10 bases. The V gene end was trimmed by 3 bases and the J gene end by 9 bases; junction bases not matched to a gene: 6. Germline values: CDR1 SGHRS, CDR2 YFSETQ. CDR3 length: 13 amino acids. The CDR3 DNA follows: TGCGCCAGCAGCTCCGGGACAGGGGAGGGGCAGTACTTC. Its translation is CASSSGTGEGQYF.

On this clonotype: Possible read error: a much larger clone is one base away. For the CDR3, the DNA is TGTGCCAGCTCACTCCCGGGAGAGGGGTCCTACGAGCAGTACTTC. Amino acids: CASSLPGEGSYEQYF. The chain links TRBV18 to TRBJ2-7; maybe TRBD2 (6 bases). V dropped 4 bases and J dropped 1 base, with 14 bases sitting between them. This CDR3 comprises 15 residues. Germline V gives CDR1 KGHSH, CDR2 LQKENI.

This clonotype was seen many times. The V gene is TRBV6-5, the J gene TRBJ1-1; TRBD1 is a possible D gene (6 bases). V was pared by 0 bases and J by 5 bases, with 10 bases between. Looked up from germline, CDR1 is MNHEY and CDR2 is SVGAGI. The CDR3 covers 14 residues. CDR3 bases: TGTGCCAGCAGTTACTCCCGGGGGCGGACTGAAGCTTTCTTT. It codes for CASSYSRGRTEAFF.

The V and J genes are TRBV2 and TRBJ2-2, with 9 nucleotides matching TRBD1. CDR1 and CDR2 (germline): SNHLY, FYNNEI. Losses at the gene ends were 8 bases for V and 3 bases for J; bases not matched to a gene: 7. This CDR3 contains 15 residues. Written as DNA, the CDR3 is TGTGCCAGCGTCCTGACAGGGGGGCACACCGGGGAGCTGTTTTTT. This sequence encodes CASVLTGGHTGELFF.

This clonotype came up many times. The genes are TRBV7-3 and TRBJ2-5; D remains unclear. Germline-derived CDR1 and CDR2 are SGHTA and FQGTGA. This CDR3 comprises 13 residues. With 3 bases removed from V and 1 base from J, the gap between germline ends came to 6 bases. The CDR3: CASSFGPQETQYF. The CDR3 DNA follows: TGTGCCAGCAGCTTTGGACCCCAAGAGACCCAGTACTTC.